Below, 10 T cell receptor beta chains from the same sample are listed, as sequenced in a study of OX40 agonist ivuxolimab in advanced cancers. Clones were read by immunoSEQ multiplex PCR, and TCRdb kept only the in-frame ones, dropping some. The sample yields fewer than 85,000 clones, about nine tenths seen once. Here the sequenced sample was CD4+ or CD8+ T cells sorted from blood, taken in a trial of the OX40 agonist ivuxolimab. Source of these receptors: an adult with an advanced solid tumor such as melanoma, head and neck, liver or kidney cancer.

J is TRBJ2-3 and V is TRBV5-1; D tentatively reads TRBD1 or TRBD2 (5 bases each). Germline lookup yields CDR1 SGHRS and CDR2 YFSETQ. The CDR3 extends over 13 amino acids. Trimming shortened V by 3 bases and J by 0 bases, and 5 bases separated the two germline ends. CDR3 sequence: CASSWGSTDTQYF. For the CDR3, the DNA is TGCGCCAGCAGCTGGGGGAGCACAGATACGCAGTATTTT.

In its sample, this clone was seen once. The V call is TRBV4-2, the J call TRBJ2-1, with 12 bases fitting TRBD1. The CDR3 runs 22 residues. After removal of 4 bases from V and 4 bases from J, the junction contained 23 bases not matched to a gene. Germline values: CDR1 LGHNA, CDR2 YNFKEQ. CDR3 coding DNA: TGTGCCAGCAGCCTCCTCCCCGGGGACAGGGGGCGCGGTTTAGCGGGGTACAATGAGCAGTTCTTC. It translates to CASSLLPGDRGRGLAGYNEQFF.

The CDR3 loop reads CSVEDRGQNEQYF. The CDR3 DNA sequence: TGCAGCGTTGAAGATCGAGGACAGAACGAGCAGTACTTC. This chain links TRBV29-1 with TRBJ2-7; D might be TRBD1 (6 bases). With 0 bases removed from V and 5 bases from J, the gap between germline ends came to 11 bases. The CDR3 sequence is 13 residues long. Germline V gene lookup returns CDR1 SQVTM and CDR2 ANQGSEA.

The chain carries TRBV27 and TRBJ2-4, with D unresolved. The germline gives CDR1 MNHEY, CDR2 SMNVEV (reference sequence). Trimming left V 2 bases short and J 0 bases short, with 14 bases between. This CDR3 has 17 amino acids. The CDR3 nucleotides read TGTGCCAGCAGTTTAGGCTTTCAAGGGTTAGCCAAAAACATTCAGTACTTC. Its protein is CASSLGFQGLAKNIQYF.

The genes are TRBV19 and TRBJ2-1, with 8 bases fitting TRBD2. Germline V gene sequence: CDR1 LNHDA, CDR2 SQIVND (reference sequence). The CDR3 spans 17 residues. V gave up 6 bases and J gave up 4 bases; unmatched junction bases: 14. In DNA, the CDR3 is TGTGCCAGTAGACAGTCCATAACTAGCGGAGCATACAATGAGCAGTTCTTC. It translates to CASRQSITSGAYNEQFF.

The rearrangement links TRBV27 to TRBJ2-2; no definite D call. Trimming removed 0 bases at V and 4 bases at J, with 9 bases between. Per germline, CDR1 MNHEY and CDR2 SMNVEV (reference sequence). The CDR3 sequence is 15 residues long. The CDR3 is CASSLSLISTGELFF. The CDR3 bases are TGTGCCAGCAGTTTATCCCTTATTTCCACCGGGGAGCTGTTTTTT.

Comments on this clone: Other DNA sequences in this specimen translate into the identical CDR3. The V call is TRBV19, the J call TRBJ2-3; 9 nucleotides match TRBD1. CDR3 length: 14 residues. Germline V gene sequence: CDR1 LNHDA, CDR2 SQIVND (reference sequence). V shed 7 bases, J shed 4 bases, and the junction held 6 bases outside the gene matches. CDR3 nucleotide sequence: TGTGCCAGTACCCCGGGACAGGGCGCAGATACGCAGTATTTT. This codes for CASTPGQGADTQYF. The variable domain in full, completed from reference TRBV19 and TRBJ2-3, reads DGGITQSPKYLFRKEGQNVTLSCEQNLNHDAMYWYRQDPGQGLRLIYYSQIVNDFQKGDIAEGYSVSREKKESFPLTVTSAQKNPTAFYLCASTPGQGADTQYFGPGTRLTVL.

With respect to this clone: The same CDR3 can be traced to other DNA sequences in this sample. The chain carries TRBV13 and TRBJ1-1, with D perhaps TRBD1 (6 bases). This CDR3 contains 14 residues. CDR1 PRHDT and CDR2 FYEKMQ come from the germline V gene (reference sequence). V was cut by 3 bases and J by 2 bases, with 10 bases left in between. The CDR3 DNA reads as TGTGCCAGCAGCTTGGGACATCTCAACACTGAAGCTTTCTTT. This gives the protein CASSLGHLNTEAFF.

The chain couples TRBV19 to TRBJ2-5, with 7 bases matching TRBD2. Germline V gives CDR1 LNHDA, CDR2 SQIVND (reference sequence). The junction had 7 bases not matched to a gene; V was cut back by 4 bases and J by 8 bases. This CDR3 region has 13 residues. The CDR3, as DNA: TGTGCCAGTAGTAGGGAGGGTTTACGCACCCAGTACTTC. This sequence encodes CASSREGLRTQYF. Combining the CDR3 with reference TRBV19 and TRBJ2-5 gives the whole variable domain DGGITQSPKYLFRKEGQNVTLSCEQNLNHDAMYWYRQDPGQGLRLIYYSQIVNDFQKGDIAEGYSVSREKKESFPLTVTSAQKNPTAFYLCASSREGLRTQYFGPGTRLLVL.

J is TRBJ2-5 and V is TRBV7-8; possibly TRBD1 for D (6 bases). The V and J ends lost 5 bases and 4 bases respectively, with 14 bases between them. The CDR3 has 14 residues. Per the germline V gene, CDR1 is SGHVS and CDR2 is FQNEAQ. The CDR3 sequence: CASSPQGSGETQYF. Written as DNA, the CDR3 is TGTGCCAGCAGCCCCCAGGGGAGTGGAGAGACCCAGTACTTC.